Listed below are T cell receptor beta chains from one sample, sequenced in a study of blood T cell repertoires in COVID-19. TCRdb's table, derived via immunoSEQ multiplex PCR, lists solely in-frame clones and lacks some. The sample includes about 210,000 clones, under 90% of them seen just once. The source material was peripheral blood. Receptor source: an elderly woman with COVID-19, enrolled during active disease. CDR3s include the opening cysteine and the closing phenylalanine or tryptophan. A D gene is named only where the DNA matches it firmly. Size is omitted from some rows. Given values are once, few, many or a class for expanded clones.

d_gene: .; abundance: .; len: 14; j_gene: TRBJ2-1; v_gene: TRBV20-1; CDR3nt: TGCAGTGCAAGTACAGGGTATCGGGCCAATGAGCAGTTCTTC; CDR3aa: CSASTGYRANEQFF
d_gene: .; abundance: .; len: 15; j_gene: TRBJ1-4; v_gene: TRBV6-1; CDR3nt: TGTGCCAGCAGTGAAGCGGCACAGCATAATGAAAAACTGTTTTTT; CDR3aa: CASSEAAQHNEKLFF
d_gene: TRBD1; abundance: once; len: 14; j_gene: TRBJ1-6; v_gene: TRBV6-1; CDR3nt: TGTGCCAGCAGTGAACAGGGGGCGGATTCACCCCTCCACTTT; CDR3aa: CASSEQGADSPLHF
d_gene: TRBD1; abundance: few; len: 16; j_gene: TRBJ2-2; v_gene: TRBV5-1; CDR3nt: TGCGCCAGCAGCTTGGCCAAGGGGACAGTCACCGGGGAGCTGTTTTTT; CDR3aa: CASSLAKGTVTGELFF
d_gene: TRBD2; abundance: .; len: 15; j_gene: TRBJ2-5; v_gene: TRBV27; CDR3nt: TGTGCCAGCAGTGTGACTAGCGGGGGGCAAGAGACCCAGTACTTC; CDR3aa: CASSVTSGGQETQYF
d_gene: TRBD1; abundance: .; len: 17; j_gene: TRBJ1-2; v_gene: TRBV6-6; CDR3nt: TGTGCCAGCAGTCCCAGTCCCGGGACAGGGTTCGACTATGGCTACACCTTC; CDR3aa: CASSPSPGTGFDYGYTF
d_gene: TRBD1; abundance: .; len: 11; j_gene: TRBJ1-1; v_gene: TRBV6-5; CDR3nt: TGTGCCAGCATCGACAGGGATCAAGCTTTCTTT; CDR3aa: CASIDRDQAFF
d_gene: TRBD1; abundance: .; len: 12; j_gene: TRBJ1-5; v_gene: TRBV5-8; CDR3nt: TGTGCCAGCCGACAGGGTAATCAGCCCCAGCATTTT; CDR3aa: CASRQGNQPQHF
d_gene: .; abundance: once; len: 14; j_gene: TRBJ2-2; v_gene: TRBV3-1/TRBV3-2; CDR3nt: TGTGCCAGCAGCCTTAAAGGGGTCTCCGGGGAGCTGTTTTTT; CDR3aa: CASSLKGVSGELFF
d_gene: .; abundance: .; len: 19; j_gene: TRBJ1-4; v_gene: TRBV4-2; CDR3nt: TGTGCCAGCAGCCAAGATAAGGCGAGCGGGTCTGCAACTAATGAAAAACTGTTTTTT; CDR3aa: CASSQDKASGSATNEKLFF
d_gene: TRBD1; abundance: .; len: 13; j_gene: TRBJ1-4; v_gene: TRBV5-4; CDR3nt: TGTGCCAGCGCCGACAGGGGAAGTGAAAAACTGTTTTTT; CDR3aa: CASADRGSEKLFF
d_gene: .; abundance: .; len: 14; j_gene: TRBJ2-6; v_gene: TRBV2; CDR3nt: TGTGCCAGCCTCCCAGGGTCTGGGGCCAACGTCCTGACTTTC; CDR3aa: CASLPGSGANVLTF
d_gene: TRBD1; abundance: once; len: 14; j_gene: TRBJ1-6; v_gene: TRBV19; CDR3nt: TGTGCCAGTATGGAACAGGGGAGGAATTCACCCCTCCACTTT; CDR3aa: CASMEQGRNSPLHF
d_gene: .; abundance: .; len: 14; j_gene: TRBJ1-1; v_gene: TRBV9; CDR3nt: TGTGCCAGCAGCGTTACAGGGCTCAACACTGAAGCTTTCTTT; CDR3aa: CASSVTGLNTEAFF
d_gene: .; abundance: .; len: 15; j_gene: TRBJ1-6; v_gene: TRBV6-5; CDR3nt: TGTGCCAGCAGGCAGGGTCTTTCGTATAATTCACCCCTCCACTTT; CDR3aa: CASRQGLSYNSPLHF
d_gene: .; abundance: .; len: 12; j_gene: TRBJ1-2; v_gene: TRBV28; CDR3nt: TGTGCCAGTCTCAGGGAGGACTATGGCTACACCTTC; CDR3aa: CASLREDYGYTF
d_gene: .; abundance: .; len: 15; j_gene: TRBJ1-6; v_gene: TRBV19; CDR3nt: TGTGCCAGTAGTATCCCCTCGCAGAATAATTCACCCCTCCACTTT; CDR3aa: CASSIPSQNNSPLHF
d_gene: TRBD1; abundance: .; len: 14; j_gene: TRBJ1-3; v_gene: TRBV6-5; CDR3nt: TGTGCCAGCAGCCGACAGGGGACCGGAAACACCATATATTTT; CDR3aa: CASSRQGTGNTIYF